The 26 T cell receptor beta chains in this list originate from one sample, sequenced in a study of Graves' ophthalmopathy and Graves' hyperthyroidism. For repertoire sequencing, the TCR beta CDR3 regions were amplified from RNA transcripts. RT-PCR with HTBI primers came first, then second-round multiplex PCR. TCRdb re-analysed the multiplex PCR reads in MiXCR, keeping a single row per CDR3 protein. The sample comprises hundreds of thousands of distinct CDR3 sequences, roughly 21% of which are singletons, and roughly 3% rests with the top ten. Sequencing was done on a sample of peripheral blood. Receptor source: a woman aged 18-29 years with stable Graves' hyperthyroidism.

On this clonotype: A much larger clone sits a single nucleotide away, making a read error possible. The genes are TRBV7-2 and TRBJ2-7, with 7 positions matching TRBD1. Germline V CDR1 and CDR2: SGHTA, FQGNSA. The CDR3 has 15 residues. The trim removed 5 bases at V and 0 bases at J, leaving 7 bases unmatched. The DNA of the CDR3 is TGTGCCAGCAGCCCCCGACAGGGATTCTCCTACGAGCAGTACTTC. Translating it yields CASSPRQGFSYEQYF.

There are many counts of this clonotype. CDR3 nucleotides: TGTGCCTGGGGACCAGGGTTTGAAGCTTTCTTT. It translates to CAWGPGFEAFF. This sequence joins TRBV30 and TRBJ1-1; a possible D gene is TRBD1 (5 bases). The CDR3 loop spans 11 amino acids. Germline values: CDR1 GTSNPN, CDR2 SVGIG (reference sequence). V was shortened by 5 bases and J by 7 bases, with 11 bases between the two germline ends.

Notes on this clonotype: Since no conserved phenylalanine or tryptophan closes the CDR3, a read error is the likely cause. The CDR3 sequence is CASSWETQRKEAFL. The CDR3 DNA sequence: TGCGCCAGCAGCTGGGAAACCCAAAGGAAGGAAGCTTTCCTT. The rearrangement joins TRBV5-1 to TRBJ1-1; D remains ambiguous. Trimming removed 3 bases from V and 8 bases from J, with 17 bases in between. Germline V gene data show CDR1 as SGHRS and CDR2 as YFSETQ. This CDR3 spans 14 amino acids.

This clonotype was picked up many times. The CDR3 is CASSDWQGPYEQYF. The CDR3 bases are TGTGCCAGCAGTGACTGGCAGGGACCCTACGAGCAGTACTTC. The chain uses TRBV6-1 and TRBJ2-7; the D gene could be TRBD1 or TRBD2 (5 bases each). V shed 3 bases and J shed 2 bases, with 11 bases lying between them. This CDR3 is 14 amino acids long. Germline V CDR1 and CDR2: MNHNS, SASEGT.

This clonotype was detected ten times or more. In nucleotides, the CDR3 is TGTGCCAGCAGCTTGTATGGGGCCAACGTCCTGACTTTC. Amino acid sequence: CASSLYGANVLTF. The chain is built from TRBV5-4 and TRBJ2-6, with D unclear. Between the trimmed V and J ends, which lost 1 base and 3 bases, there was a span of 2 bases. The germline gives CDR1 SGHNT, CDR2 YYREEE (reference sequence). This CDR3 has 13 residues.

The rearrangement uses TRBV20-1 and TRBJ1-2; possibly TRBD1 for D (6 bases). The CDR3 covers 12 residues. Trimming removed 5 bases at V and 3 bases at J, with 10 bases between. In germline, CDR1 is DFQATT, CDR2 SNEGSKA (reference sequence). CDR3 in DNA: TGCAGTGCTCTACAGGGAGACTATGGCTACACCTTC. Residues: CSALQGDYGYTF.

This clonotype was seen ten or more times. The CDR3 DNA is TGCAGTGCTACCCTCGGGTCTGGAAACACCATATATTTT. Protein sequence: CSATLGSGNTIYF. The gene calls are TRBV20-1 and TRBJ1-3; D gene ambiguous. The CDR3 sequence is 13 residues long. V was trimmed by 4 bases and J by 1 base, leaving 8 bases between them. Germline lookup yields CDR1 DFQATT and CDR2 SNEGSKA (reference sequence).

This clonotype has at least ten counts. CDR3 sequence (DNA): TGTGCCAGCAGTTTAGGCCACAGGCAGCCCCAGCATTTT. It yields the protein CASSLGHRQPQHF. The rearrangement uses TRBV12-3 or TRBV12-4 and TRBJ1-5; TRBD1 might be the D (5 bases). This CDR3 has 13 amino acids. V dropped 1 base and J dropped 7 bases, with 8 bases sitting between them.

This clonotype has only a few counts. J is TRBJ2-7 and V is TRBV6-1, with TRBD1 matching 7 bases. CDR3 length: 14 amino acids. After removal of 6 bases from V and 0 bases from J, the junction contained 5 bases not matched to a gene. The germline CDR1 and CDR2 sequences are MNHNS and SASEGT. CDR3 bases: TGTGCCAGCAGGGGACAGTCCCCCTCCTACGAGCAGTACTTC. It translates to CASRGQSPSYEQYF.

This clonotype has at least ten counts. V gene TRBV13 combines with J gene TRBJ2-7; TRBD1 matches 10 bases. The CDR3 covers 16 residues. V was pared by 6 bases and J by 5 bases, with 13 bases of the junction left unmatched. Per the germline V gene, CDR1 is PRHDT and CDR2 is FYEKMQ (reference sequence). CDR3 nucleotide sequence: TGTGCCAGCAGTCCCCCTACGACAGGGGGCAAGGACGAGCAGTACTTC. Translating gives CASSPPTTGGKDEQYF.

This clonotype has ten or more counts. The J gene is TRBJ2-7, the V gene TRBV4-3; maybe TRBD2 (7 bases). Germline V gene sequence: CDR1 LGHNA, CDR2 YSLEER. V was pared by 4 bases and J by 7 bases, with 14 bases between. There are 13 residues in the CDR3. CDR3 nucleotides: TGCGCCAGCAGCCCCGGGGGGCTGAGAGAGCAGTACTTC. Amino acids: CASSPGGLREQYF.

This clonotype has only a few counts. The chain joins TRBV27 to TRBJ1-3; D gene ambiguous. Deletions cut 0 bases from V and 0 bases from J, with 9 bases between. The V gene's germline CDR1 is MNHEY and CDR2 SMNVEV (reference sequence). The CDR3 totals 16 residues. The CDR3 is CASSLSARSSGNTIYF. The CDR3, as DNA: TGTGCCAGCAGTTTATCGGCGAGGTCCTCTGGAAACACCATATATTTT.

This clonotype has a count of ten or more. This chain joins TRBV13 and TRBJ1-6; unclear D gene. This CDR3 has 15 amino acids. In germline, CDR1 is PRHDT, CDR2 FYEKMQ (reference sequence). V lost 0 bases to trimming and J lost 0 bases, with 3 bases between them. The CDR3 sequence is CASSLGSSYNSPLHF. CDR3 nucleotides: TGTGCCAGCAGCTTAGGGAGCTCCTATAATTCACCCCTCCACTTT.

Ten or more counts support this clonotype. The chain couples TRBV6-1 to TRBJ1-2; D is possibly TRBD1 (5 bases). There are 16 residues in the CDR3. Trimming removed 3 bases at V and 1 base at J, with 15 bases between. Germline assignment: CDR1 MNHNS and CDR2 SASEGT. The CDR3 region is CASSDAGPPVNYGYTF. For the CDR3, the DNA is TGTGCCAGCAGTGACGCGGGACCGCCAGTTAACTATGGCTACACCTTC.

This sequence joins TRBV20-1 and TRBJ1-2; D gene unclear. Germline V gene data show CDR1 as DFQATT and CDR2 as SNEGSKA (reference sequence). Trimming left V 0 bases short and J 5 bases short, with 16 bases between. The CDR3 is 15 amino acids. CDR3 in amino acids: CSARDSARNLYGYTF. CDR3 bases: TGCAGTGCTAGAGATTCCGCCAGGAACCTTTATGGCTACACCTTC.

This clonotype came up a few times. This sequence joins TRBV12-5 and TRBJ1-1; 7 bases are shared with TRBD1. Trimming at V came to 7 bases and at J to 10 bases, leaving 15 bases not matched to a gene. CDR3 length: 14 amino acids. The V gene's germline CDR1 is LGHNT and CDR2 FRNRAP. For the CDR3, the DNA is TGTGCTAGTGCCCCGGTAGAGGGGGCCTCGATAGCTTTCTTT. This translates into CASAPVEGASIAFF.

This clonotype has at least ten counts. V gene TRBV19 combines with J gene TRBJ1-1; D gene unclear. This CDR3 has 14 amino acids. Trimming took off 7 bases at V and 1 base at J, with 13 bases between the two ends. CDR1 and CDR2 from the germline V gene are LNHDA and SQIVND (reference sequence). CDR3 sequence: CASIPSGRNTEAFF. Here the CDR3 DNA reads TGTGCCAGTATCCCCTCCGGAAGGAACACTGAAGCTTTCTTT.

Comments on this clonotype: One base away lies a much larger clone, so this may be a sequencing read error. No conserved phenylalanine or tryptophan is present at the end of the CDR3, so a read error is the likely explanation. This rearrangement joins TRBV20-1 to TRBJ1-6; possible D gene TRBD1, 6 bases. The CDR3 runs 15 residues. V shed 0 bases and J shed 9 bases, with 15 bases lying between them. CDR1 DFQATT and CDR2 SNEGSKA come from the germline V gene (reference sequence). DNA for the CDR3: TGCAGTGCTAGAGAGGGGACATGGGGCAGTTCACCCCTCCACCTT. Translated: CSAREGTWGSSPLHL.

This clonotype occurred a few times. The chain recombines TRBV7-8 with TRBJ2-2, with 7 bases matching TRBD1. The CDR3 runs 14 residues. From germline, CDR1 is SGHVS and CDR2 FQNEAQ. V gave up 5 bases and J gave up 4 bases; unmatched junction bases: 4. The CDR3 loop is CASSPTGVTGELFF. The CDR3 DNA reads TGTGCCAGCAGCCCTACAGGGGTCACCGGGGAGCTGTTTTTT.

This clonotype was counted at least ten times. This chain joins TRBV6-5 and TRBJ2-7, with 11 positions matching TRBD1. Germline V CDR1 and CDR2: MNHEY, SVGAGI. This CDR3 has 13 residues. V was clipped by 8 bases and J by 6 bases; unmatched bases: 6. The DNA of the CDR3 is TGTGCCAGCCGAGGACAGGGGGCGTCCGAGCAGTACTTC. This codes for CASRGQGASEQYF.

The chain couples TRBV29-1 to TRBJ1-1; D is ambiguous. The germline CDR1 and CDR2 sequences are SQVTM and ANQGSEA. The CDR3 extends over 12 amino acids. V lost 6 bases and J lost 0, with 8 bases in between. The CDR3 reads CSVGSMNTEAFF. Here the CDR3 DNA reads TGCAGCGTGGGGTCCATGAACACTGAAGCTTTCTTT.

This clonotype was detected many times. The chain has TRBV3-1 and TRBJ1-5; D is perhaps TRBD1 (6 bases). The CDR3 spans 15 residues. CDR1 and CDR2 from the germline V gene are LGHDT and YNNKEL (reference sequence). V gave up 3 bases and J gave up 7 bases, with 16 bases separating them. The CDR3 bases are TGTGCCAGCAGCCATTCAACAGGGAGTGGACAGCCCCAGCATTTT. It encodes CASSHSTGSGQPQHF.

The gene calls are TRBV29-1 and TRBJ1-3; D possibly corresponds to TRBD1 (5 bases). This CDR3 comprises 14 residues. Germline V gene data show CDR1 as SQVTM and CDR2 as ANQGSEA. V lost 6 bases, J lost 0 bases, and 12 bases lay in between. Here the CDR3 DNA reads TGCAGCGTCGCAGGGACCCCCTCTGGAAACACCATATATTTT. Translated: CSVAGTPSGNTIYF. The entire variable domain, with the rest obtained from reference TRBV29-1 and TRBJ1-3, is as follows: SAVISQKPSRDICQRGTSLTIQCQVDSQVTMMFWYRQQPGQSLTLIATANQGSEATYESGFVIDKFPISRPNLTFSTLTVSNMSPEDSSIYLCSVAGTPSGNTIYFGEGSWLTVV.

This clonotype was found many times. Written as DNA, the CDR3 is TGTGCCAGCAGCTTAGTAGCGAGGTACGAGCAGTACTTC. Translating it yields CASSLVARYEQYF. J is TRBJ2-7 and V is TRBV7-2, with D perhaps matching TRBD2 (5 bases). Trimming removed 1 base at V and 4 bases at J, with 8 bases between. Germline V gives CDR1 SGHTA, CDR2 FQGNSA. The length of the CDR3 is 13 residues.

This clonotype was recorded many times. An end of the junction differs from the germline gene, which may be a read error. This chain links TRBV7-7 with TRBJ2-7; TRBD2 matches at 7 bases. This CDR3 has 13 residues. CDR1 is SSHAT, CDR2 FNYEAQ, per germline (reference sequence). This CDR3 reads CASSSGLSGEQYF. CDR3 DNA: TGTGCTAGCAGCTCGGGACTATCTGGCGAGCAGTACTTC.

The gene calls are TRBV5-1 and TRBJ2-6; no definite D call. The ends were cut back, 4 bases at V and 0 bases at J, with 14 bases in the middle. Looked up from germline, CDR1 is SGHRS and CDR2 is YFSETQ. This CDR3 is 17 amino acids long. The DNA for the CDR3 is TGCGCCAGCAGCCCAGGTTGGCAGGCCTCTGGGGCCAACGTCCTGACTTTC. As protein: CASSPGWQASGANVLTF.